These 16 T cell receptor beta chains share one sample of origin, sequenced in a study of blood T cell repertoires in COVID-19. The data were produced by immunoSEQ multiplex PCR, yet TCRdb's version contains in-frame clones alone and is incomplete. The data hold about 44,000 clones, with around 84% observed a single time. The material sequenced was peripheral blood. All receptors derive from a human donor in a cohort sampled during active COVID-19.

The CDR3 region has the DNA TGTGCCAGCAGTGCCCCAGACGTTGGCGGGGCTTACAATGAGCAGTTCTTC. Amino acid sequence: CASSAPDVGGAYNEQFF. The rearrangement links TRBV28 to TRBJ2-1; a weak D match, TRBD2 (6 bases). CDR3 length equals 17 residues. Trimming shortened V by 5 bases and J by 4 bases, and 21 bases separated the two germline ends. In germline, CDR1 is MDHEN, CDR2 SYDVKM. Full variable domain (rest looked up from reference TRBV28 and TRBJ2-1): DVKVTQSSRYLVKRTGEKVFLECVQDMDHENMFWYRQDPGLGLRLIYFSYDVKMKEKGDIPEGYSVSREKKERFSLILESASTNQTSMYLCASSAPDVGGAYNEQFFGPGTRLTVL.

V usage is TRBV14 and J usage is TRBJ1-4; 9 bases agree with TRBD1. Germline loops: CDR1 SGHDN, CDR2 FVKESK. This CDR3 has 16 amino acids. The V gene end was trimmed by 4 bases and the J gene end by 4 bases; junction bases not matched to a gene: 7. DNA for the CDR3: TGTGCCAGCAGCCCTTTTCAGGGACAGGGTAATGAAAAACTGTTTTTT. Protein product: CASSPFQGQGNEKLFF.

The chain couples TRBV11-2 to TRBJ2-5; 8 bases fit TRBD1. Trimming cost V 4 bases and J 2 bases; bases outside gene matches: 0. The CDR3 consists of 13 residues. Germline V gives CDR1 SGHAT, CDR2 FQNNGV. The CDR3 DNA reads TGTGCCAGCAGCTGGACAGGGCAAGAGACCCAGTACTTC. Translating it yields CASSWTGQETQYF.

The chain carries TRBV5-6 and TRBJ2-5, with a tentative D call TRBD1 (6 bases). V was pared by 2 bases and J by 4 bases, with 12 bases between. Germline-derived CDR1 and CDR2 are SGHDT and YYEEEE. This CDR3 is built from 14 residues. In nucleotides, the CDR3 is TGTGCCAGCAGCTTCCCAGGACAGACAGAGACCCAGTACTTC. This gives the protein CASSFPGQTETQYF.

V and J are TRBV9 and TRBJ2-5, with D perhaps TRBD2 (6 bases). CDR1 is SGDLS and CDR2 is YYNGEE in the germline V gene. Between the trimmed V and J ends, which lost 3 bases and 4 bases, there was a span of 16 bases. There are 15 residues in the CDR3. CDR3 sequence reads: CASSALYSGLETQYF. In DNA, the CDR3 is TGTGCCAGCAGCGCCCTTTATAGCGGACTAGAGACCCAGTACTTC.

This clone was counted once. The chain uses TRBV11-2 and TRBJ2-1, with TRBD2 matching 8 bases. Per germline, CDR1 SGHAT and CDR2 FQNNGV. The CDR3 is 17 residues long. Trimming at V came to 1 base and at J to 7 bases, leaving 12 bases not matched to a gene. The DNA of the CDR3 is TGTGCCAGCAGCTTAGTATGGGGTGGGACTAGAATAAATGAGCAGTTCTTC. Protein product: CASSLVWGGTRINEQFF.

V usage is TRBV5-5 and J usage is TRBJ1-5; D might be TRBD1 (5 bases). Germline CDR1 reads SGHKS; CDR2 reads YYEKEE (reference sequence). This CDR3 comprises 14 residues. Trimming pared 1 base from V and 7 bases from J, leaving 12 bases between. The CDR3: CASSLYRGGQPQHF. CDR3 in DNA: TGTGCCAGCAGCTTGTATAGGGGTGGCCAGCCCCAGCATTTT.

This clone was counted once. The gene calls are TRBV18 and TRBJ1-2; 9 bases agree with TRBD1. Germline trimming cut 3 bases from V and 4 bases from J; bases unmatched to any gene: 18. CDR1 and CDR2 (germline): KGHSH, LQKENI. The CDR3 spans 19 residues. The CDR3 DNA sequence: TGTGCCAGCTCACCTAACAACATGGGGACAGGGAGCCTAAGCTATGGCTACACCTTC. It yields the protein CASSPNNMGTGSLSYGYTF.

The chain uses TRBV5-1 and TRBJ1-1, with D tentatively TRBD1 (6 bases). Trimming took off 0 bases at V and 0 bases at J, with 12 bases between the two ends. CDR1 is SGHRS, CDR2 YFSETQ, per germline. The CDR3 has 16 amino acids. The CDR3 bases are TGCGCCAGCAGCTTGGTAGCAGGGGCCATGAACACTGAAGCTTTCTTT. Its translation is CASSLVAGAMNTEAFF. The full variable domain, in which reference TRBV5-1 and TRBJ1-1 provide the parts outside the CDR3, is KAGVTQTPRYLIKTRGQQVTLSCSPISGHRSVSWYQQTPGQGLQFLFEYFSETQRNKGNFPGRFSGRQFSNSRSEMNVSTLELGDSALYLCASSLVAGAMNTEAFFGQGTRLTVV.

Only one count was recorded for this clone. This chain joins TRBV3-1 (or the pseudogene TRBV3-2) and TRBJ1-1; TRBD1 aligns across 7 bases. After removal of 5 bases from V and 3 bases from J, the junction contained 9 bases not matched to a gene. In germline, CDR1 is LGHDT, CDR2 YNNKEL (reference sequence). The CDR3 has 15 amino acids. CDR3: CASSSQGTWDTEAFF. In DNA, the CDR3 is TGTGCCAGCAGCTCACAGGGGACCTGGGACACTGAAGCTTTCTTT.

The CDR3 sequence: CASSLAGNRAGANVLTF. CDR3 sequence (DNA): TGTGCCAGCAGCTTAGCGGGCAACAGGGCTGGGGCCAACGTCCTGACTTTC. J is TRBJ2-6 and V is TRBV7-8; D perhaps matches TRBD1 (6 bases). The germline V gene has CDR1 SGHVS and CDR2 FQNEAQ. This CDR3 spans 17 amino acids. The germline V and J ends were trimmed by 0 bases and 2 bases, with 11 bases remaining between them.

CDR3 loop: CASSEGSLGEGETQYF. DNA for the CDR3: TGTGCCAGCAGCGAGGGATCTCTAGGGGAGGGAGAGACCCAGTACTTC. The chain couples TRBV9 to TRBJ2-5; 7 bases agree with TRBD2. The CDR3 covers 16 residues. Per the germline V gene, CDR1 is SGDLS and CDR2 is YYNGEE. The junction had 12 bases not matched to a gene; V was cut back by 3 bases and J by 4 bases.

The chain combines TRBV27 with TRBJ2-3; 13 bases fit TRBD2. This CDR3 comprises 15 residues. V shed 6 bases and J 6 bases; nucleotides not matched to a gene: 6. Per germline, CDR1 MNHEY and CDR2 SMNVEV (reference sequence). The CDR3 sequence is CASRRLAGGVDTQYF. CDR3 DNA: TGTGCCAGCAGGCGACTAGCGGGGGGAGTGGATACGCAGTATTTT.

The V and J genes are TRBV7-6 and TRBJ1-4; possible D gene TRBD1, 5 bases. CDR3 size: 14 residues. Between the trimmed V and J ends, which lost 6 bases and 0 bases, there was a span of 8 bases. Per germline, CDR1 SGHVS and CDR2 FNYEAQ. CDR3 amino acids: CASSMTATNEKLFF. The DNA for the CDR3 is TGTGCCAGCAGTATGACAGCAACTAATGAAAAACTGTTTTTT.

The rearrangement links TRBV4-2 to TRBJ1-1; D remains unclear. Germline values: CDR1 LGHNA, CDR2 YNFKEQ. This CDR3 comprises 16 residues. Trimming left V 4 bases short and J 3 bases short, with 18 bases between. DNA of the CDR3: TGTGCCAGCAGCCCCTCCATCGCCGGGTCGGACACTGAAGCTTTCTTT. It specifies CASSPSIAGSDTEAFF.

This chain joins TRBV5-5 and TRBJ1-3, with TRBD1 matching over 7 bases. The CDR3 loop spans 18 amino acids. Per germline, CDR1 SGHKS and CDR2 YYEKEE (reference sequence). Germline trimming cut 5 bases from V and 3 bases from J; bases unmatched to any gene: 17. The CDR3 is CASRLTGTALVFGNTIYF. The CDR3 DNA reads TGTGCCAGCAGGCTGACCGGGACAGCTCTTGTGTTTGGAAACACCATATATTTT.